Shown below are 21 T cell receptor beta chains from a single sample sequenced in a study of CDR3 diversity in severe acne. Using its own MiXCR run on the PCR reads, TCRdb lists one record per CDR3 protein. The sample includes roughly 100,000 distinct CDR3 sequences, roughly 51% seen only once; the top ten take around 11%. The sequencing input was blood. These receptors originate from a male donor with acne.

This clonotype has ten or more counts. The chain carries TRBV27 and TRBJ2-2; 10 nucleotides match TRBD2. CDR3 length: 14 amino acids. Trimming removed 7 bases from V and 7 bases from J; junction bases left unmatched: 6. Per germline, CDR1 MNHEY and CDR2 SMNVEV (reference sequence). As DNA, the CDR3 is TGTGCCAGCACACTAGCGGGATTTAGCGGGGAGCTGTTTTTT. This codes for CASTLAGFSGELFF.

There are many counts of this clonotype. The chain carries TRBV6-6 and TRBJ2-7; TRBD2 matches at 11 bases. CDR3 size: 15 residues. V shed 6 bases and J 7 bases; nucleotides not matched to a gene: 11. From germline, CDR1 is MNHNY and CDR2 SVGAGI (reference sequence). CDR3 protein: CASRSDTSGSEEQYV. CDR3 coding DNA: TGTGCCAGCAGGAGCGATACTAGCGGGAGTGAAGAGCAGTACGTC.

The chain uses TRBV9 and TRBJ1-5, with 8 bases aligning to TRBD1. CDR3 size: 15 residues. Trimming at V came to 0 bases and at J to 6 bases, leaving 5 bases not matched to a gene. Germline CDR1 SGDLS, CDR2 YYNGEE. The CDR3 sequence: CASSVGDRLSQPQHF. The DNA for the CDR3 is TGTGCCAGCAGCGTAGGGGACAGGCTGAGTCAGCCCCAGCATTTT.

Turning to this clonotype: A much larger clone differs from this one at a single base, so this may be a read error. CDR3 nucleotides: TGTGCCAGCAGCCAACACGGGGACTCCTACGAGCAGTACGTC. Protein product: CASSQHGDSYEQYV. V is TRBV11-2 and J is TRBJ2-7, with D possibly being TRBD2 (5 bases). CDR3 length: 14 residues. V gave up 5 bases and J gave up 0 bases, with 11 bases separating them. Germline loops: CDR1 SGHAT, CDR2 FQNNGV.

The genes are TRBV19 and TRBJ1-2, with TRBD1 identical over 12 bases. The length of the CDR3 is 17 residues. Unmatched junction bases numbered 17, after V lost 9 bases and J lost 6 bases. Germline loops: CDR1 LNHDA, CDR2 SQIVND (reference sequence). The CDR3 loop reads CASSLFTPGTGGNGYTF. Here the CDR3 DNA reads TGTGCCAGCAGTTTGTTTACTCCCGGGACAGGGGGCAATGGCTACACCTTC. The full variable domain, rest sourced from reference TRBV19 and TRBJ1-2, is DGGITQSPKYLFRKEGQNVTLSCEQNLNHDAMYWYRQDPGQGLRLIYYSQIVNDFQKGDIAEGYSVSREKKESFPLTVTSAQKNPTAFYLCASSLFTPGTGGNGYTFGSGTRLTVV.

Comment on this clonotype: This may arise from a read error, as a much more abundant clone is one base away. Since the CDR3 does not end with the conserved phenylalanine or tryptophan, this likely comes from a read error. The chain joins TRBV5-1 to TRBJ2-3, with TRBD2 matching 11 bases. The V and J ends lost 3 bases and 2 bases, in that order; junction bases with no gene match: 2. The CDR3 loop spans 15 amino acids. From germline, CDR1 is SGHRS and CDR2 YFSETQ. This chain's CDR3 is CASSSGLAVTDTQYS. The CDR3 region has the DNA TGCGCCAGCAGCTCGGGACTAGCGGTCACAGATACGCAGTATTCT.

A word on this clonotype: No conserved phenylalanine or tryptophan is present at the end of the CDR3, so a read error is the likely explanation. This sequence joins TRBV20-1 and TRBJ2-7, with D possibly TRBD1 on 6 matching bases. There are 13 residues in the CDR3. CDR1 is DFQATT and CDR2 is SNEGSKA in the germline V gene (reference sequence). The V and J ends lost 6 bases and 7 bases respectively, with 19 bases between them. The CDR3 DNA reads TGCAGTGCATCGACAGGACGTCTCGGAGAGCAGTACCTC. It codes for CSASTGRLGEQYL.

V and J are TRBV20-1 and TRBJ1-6, with 12 bases that match TRBD1. Germline CDR1 and CDR2: DFQATT and SNEGSKA (reference sequence). With 6 bases clipped from V and 6 bases from J, the junction kept 12 bases outside the gene matches. The length of the CDR3 is 17 residues. The CDR3 nucleotides are TGCAGTGCCCCCAAGGGACAGGGGGCCCCCGGTAATTCACCCCTCCACTTT. Protein product: CSAPKGQGAPGNSPLHF.

A few counts support this clonotype. The chain has TRBV2 and TRBJ1-1; unclear D gene. Germline V gene lookup returns CDR1 SNHLY and CDR2 FYNNEI. The CDR3 totals 13 residues. Trimming removed 5 bases from V and 1 base from J, with 8 bases in between. This chain's CDR3 is CASSPGRNTEAFF. Here the CDR3 DNA reads TGTGCCAGCAGTCCTGGACGGAACACTGAAGCTTTCTTT.

The chain links TRBV7-2 to TRBJ2-7, with 7 bases aligning to TRBD2. Per the germline V gene, CDR1 is SGHTA and CDR2 is FQGNSA. The V and J ends lost 1 base and 2 bases, in that order; junction bases with no gene match: 5. The CDR3 has 15 amino acids. The CDR3 is CASSLEGGSPYEQYF. The CDR3 coding sequence is TGTGCCAGCAGCTTAGAAGGCGGGAGTCCCTACGAGCAGTACTTC.

This clonotype was recorded many times. The chain couples TRBV7-8 to TRBJ2-5; 11 bases line up with TRBD2. Germline V gene data show CDR1 as SGHVS and CDR2 as FQNEAQ. The CDR3 has 15 residues. The J segment lost 5 bases and the V segment lost 1 base, leaving 3 bases of the junction unmatched. The CDR3, as DNA: TGTGCCAGCAGCTTAGATGGGACTAGCGGCGAGACCCAGTACTTC. Translating it yields CASSLDGTSGETQYF. The full variable domain, with the rest looked up from reference TRBV7-8 and TRBJ2-5, is GAGVSQSPRYKVAKRGQDVALRCDPISGHVSLFWYQQALGQGPEFLTYFQNEAQLDKSGLPSDRFFAERPEGSVSTLKIQRTQQEDSAVYLCASSLDGTSGETQYFGPGTRLLVL.

This clonotype was recorded many times. The chain employs TRBV28 and TRBJ2-3, with D hard to call. Germline V CDR1 and CDR2: MDHEN, SYDVKM. This CDR3 contains 12 residues. The ends were cut back, 1 base at V and 2 bases at J, with 1 base in the middle. CDR3 sequence: CASSLYTDTQYF. As DNA, the CDR3 is TGTGCCAGCAGTTTATACACAGATACGCAGTATTTT.

J is TRBJ2-7 and V is TRBV20-1; D possibly corresponds to TRBD2 (5 bases). V was cut by 8 bases and J by 7 bases, with 21 bases left in between. The CDR3 consists of 13 residues. Germline CDR1 is DFQATT and CDR2 is SNEGSKA (reference sequence). CDR3 loop: CSSGSASLGEQYF. CDR3 nucleotide sequence: TGCAGTTCGGGGAGCGCTTCCCTGGGAGAGCAGTACTTC.

V usage is TRBV14 and J usage is TRBJ2-7; 8 bases agree with TRBD1. The J call may not be correct, given that the DNA end is closer to TRBJ2-5. This CDR3 comprises 14 residues. Germline values: CDR1 SGHDN, CDR2 FVKESK. The DNA of the CDR3 is TGTGCCAGCAGCCGAGGACAGGGAAGAGAGACCCAGTACTTC. It yields the protein CASSRGQGRETQYF.

The V and J genes are TRBV7-8 and TRBJ1-1, with D unresolved. The V end lost 1 base, the J end lost 5 bases, and 14 bases lay between the germline ends. The CDR3 totals 15 residues. The germline CDR1 and CDR2 sequences are SGHVS and FQNEAQ. In nucleotides, the CDR3 is TGTGCCAGCAGCTTAGGTATGGGTTTTAGGACTGAAGCTTTCTTT. Protein sequence: CASSLGMGFRTEAFF.

The CDR3 DNA follows: TGTGCCAGCAGCCACGGGGACAGGGCCTACGAGCAGTACTTC. Protein product: CASSHGDRAYEQYF. The gene calls are TRBV7-9 and TRBJ2-7; 9 bases map to TRBD1. This CDR3 spans 14 amino acids. Trimming removed 5 bases from V and 2 bases from J; junction bases left unmatched: 4. Germline CDR1 SEHNR, CDR2 FQNEAQ (reference sequence).

Remarks on this clonotype: Given a much more abundant clone one base away, this may be a read error. The rearrangement links TRBV29-1 to TRBJ1-2; D uncertain. The CDR3 is 14 residues long. CDR1 and CDR2 (germline): SQVTM, ANQGSEA. The V and J ends lost 1 base and 5 bases respectively, with 14 bases between them. The CDR3 protein is CSVEAKDEAYGYTF. DNA of the CDR3: TGCAGCGTTGAAGCCAAGGACGAGGCATATGGCTACACCTTC.

As concerns this clonotype: Its ends do not fully match the called genes, so a read error is possible. The chain uses TRBV19 and TRBJ1-1; D remains unclear. This CDR3 is 14 amino acids long. In germline, CDR1 is LNHDA, CDR2 SQIVND (reference sequence). The CDR3 spells CTSSMDGWNTEAFF. The CDR3, as DNA: TGTACCAGTAGTATGGACGGATGGAACACTGAAGCTTTCTTT.

This clonotype is medium-sized by share. This chain links TRBV20-1 with TRBJ2-1; TRBD2 matches at 10 bases. V lost 2 bases to trimming and J lost 8 bases; unmatched junction nucleotides: 15. Germline lookup yields CDR1 DFQATT and CDR2 SNEGSKA (reference sequence). The CDR3 is 17 amino acids. In DNA form, the CDR3 reads TGCAGTGCTAGACCTACTACTAGCGGGAAGGGGATCGATGAGCAGTTCTTC. Protein sequence: CSARPTTSGKGIDEQFF.

This clonotype was seen repeatedly, ten times or more. J is TRBJ1-6 and V is TRBV2; D possibly corresponds to TRBD1 (5 bases). Germline CDR1 SNHLY, CDR2 FYNNEI. V gave up 7 bases and J gave up 7 bases, with 11 bases separating them. There are 13 residues in the CDR3. The chain's CDR3 is CASIRRENSPLHF. In DNA form, the CDR3 reads TGTGCCAGCATCCGCAGGGAAAATTCACCCCTCCACTTT. The entire variable domain, with the rest obtained from reference TRBV2 and TRBJ1-6, is as follows: EPEVTQTPSHQVTQMGQEVILRCVPISNHLYFYWYRQILGQKVEFLVSFYNNEISEKSEIFDDQFSVERPDGSNFTLKIRSTKLEDSAMYFCASIRRENSPLHFGNGTRLTVT.

This clonotype is medium-sized in the sample. The chain carries TRBV10-3 and TRBJ2-1; D is unclear. This CDR3 spans 13 amino acids. In germline, CDR1 is ENHRY, CDR2 SYGVKD. V was clipped by 4 bases and J by 8 bases, with 12 bases between them. CDR3 protein: CAISGGAADEQFF. The CDR3 DNA sequence: TGTGCCATCAGTGGAGGTGCTGCGGATGAGCAGTTCTTC.